This T cell receptor (beta chain) derives from a study of identical twins. TCRdb itself ran the 5' RACE reads through MiXCR, one entry per CDR3 protein. The top ten hold around 1.6% of the sample, which has 500,000 to 700,000 distinct CDR3 sequences, just over 7% seen once. This clonotype has a count of ten or more. The data also belong to a second study, concerning yellow fever vaccine responses in identical twins.

The sequenced sample consisted of PBMCs. The source is a woman between 18 and 30 years old in good health.

The CDR3 nucleotides read TGTGCCACCAGCAGAGATTTACAGGGTCATTACTATGGCTACACCTTC. Its translation is CATSRDLQGHYYGYTF. The chain is built from TRBV15 and TRBJ1-2; possibly TRBD1 for D (6 bases). The CDR3 is 16 residues long. Germline CDR1 and CDR2: LNHNV and YYDKDF (reference sequence). V was shortened by 0 bases and J by 3 bases, with 14 bases between the two germline ends. The variable domain in full, with the rest retrieved from reference TRBV15 and TRBJ1-2, is DAMVIQNPRYQVTQFGKPVTLSCSQTLNHNVMYWYQQKSSQAPKLLFHYYDKDFNNEADTPDNFQSRRPNTSFCFLDIRSPGLGDTAMYLCATSRDLQGHYYGYTFGSGTRLTVV.